The 9 T cell receptor beta chains listed next were all sequenced from one sample in a study of T cell changes during pregnancy in multiple sclerosis. Data came from immunoSEQ multiplex PCR; TCRdb stores just in-frame clones and leaves some out. Here the sample spans roughly 83,000 clones, about nine tenths being singletons. This sample comprised PBMCs, obtained in the first trimester of pregnancy. The receptor set was obtained from a female donor in good health, serving as a control in a pregnancy study. Some clones in this sample may be carry-over from other donors' samples.

The chain employs TRBV6-5 and TRBJ1-2; unclear D gene. Trimming pared 2 bases from V and 8 bases from J, leaving 6 bases between. This CDR3 has 11 residues. CDR1 and CDR2 from the germline V gene are MNHEY and SVGAGI. In DNA, the CDR3 is TGTGCCAGCAGTTACGTCGGGGGCTACACCTTC. This encodes CASSYVGGYTF.

The rearrangement links TRBV7-2 to TRBJ1-3, with a weak D call TRBD1 (6 bases). The V gene's germline CDR1 is SGHTA and CDR2 FQGNSA. V lost 3 bases to trimming and J lost 6 bases, with 12 bases between them. The length of the CDR3 is 14 residues. As DNA, the CDR3 is TGTGCCAGCAGCTTGATGGACAGAATAAACACCATATATTTT. Its protein product is CASSLMDRINTIYF.

The table lists this clone with a count of one. The V and J genes are TRBV30 and TRBJ2-1; the D is unclear. The CDR3 is made up of 12 amino acids. V lost 2 bases to trimming and J lost 2 bases, with 4 bases between them. The germline V gene encodes CDR1 GTSNPN and CDR2 SVGIG (reference sequence). Written as DNA, the CDR3 is TGTGCCTGGAGTTTAACCTACAATGAGCAGTTCTTC. Translation: CAWSLTYNEQFF.

V usage is TRBV5-1 and J usage is TRBJ2-5; 8 nucleotides match TRBD1. V trimming: 4 bases; J trimming: 4 bases; junction bases outside the gene matches: 6. Germline V gene sequence: CDR1 SGHRS, CDR2 YFSETQ. This CDR3 is built from 14 residues. CDR3 loop: CASSRGQVGETQYF. Written as DNA, the CDR3 is TGCGCCAGCAGCCGGGGACAGGTTGGAGAGACCCAGTACTTC. The variable domain in full, with the rest retrieved from reference TRBV5-1 and TRBJ2-5, is KAGVTQTPRYLIKTRGQQVTLSCSPISGHRSVSWYQQTPGQGLQFLFEYFSETQRNKGNFPGRFSGRQFSNSRSEMNVSTLELGDSALYLCASSRGQVGETQYFGPGTRLLVL.

This rearrangement joins TRBV7-9 to TRBJ2-1; 9 nucleotides agree with TRBD1. J was trimmed by 7 bases and V by 5 bases; bases with no gene match: 9. The CDR3 spans 15 residues. The germline V gene encodes CDR1 SEHNR and CDR2 FQNEAQ (reference sequence). For the CDR3, the DNA is TGTGCCAGCAGCGTGACCGGGACAGGGCGGAATGAGCAGTTCTTC. It specifies CASSVTGTGRNEQFF.

This chain connects TRBV7-9 to TRBJ1-4; D is possibly TRBD1 (5 bases). CDR3 length: 18 residues. Germline-derived CDR1 and CDR2 are SEHNR and FQNEAQ (reference sequence). The V end lost 5 bases, the J end lost 3 bases, and 22 bases lay between the germline ends. For the CDR3, the DNA is TGTGCCAGCAGCCCGGATGGGACTCTTCTTTTGGCTAATGAAAAACTGTTTTTT. Its protein is CASSPDGTLLLANEKLFF.

The V call is TRBV21-1, the J call TRBJ2-3; the listed D gene, TRBD2, was not tested against the DNA. TRBV21-1 is given as a pseudogene. There are 18 residues in the CDR3. The CDR3 here is CASSKGPGLAGFPDTQYF. In DNA, the CDR3 is TGTGCCAGCAGCAAAGGTCCGGGACTAGCGGGGTTTCCAGATACGCAGTATTTT.

The chain links TRBV28 to TRBJ2-1, with D maybe TRBD2 (7 bases). CDR1 MDHEN and CDR2 SYDVKM come from the germline V gene. This CDR3 contains 15 residues. V lost 6 bases, J lost 2 bases, and 14 bases lay in between. The CDR3 bases are TGTGCCAGCAGCCGAGGGGGGGGGCCCTACAATGAGCAGTTCTTC. It specifies CASSRGGGPYNEQFF.

This chain joins TRBV11-2 and TRBJ1-1; possible D gene TRBD1, 6 bases. CDR1 and CDR2 (germline): SGHAT, FQNNGV. CDR3 length: 13 residues. Trimming stripped 2 bases from V and 7 bases from J, with 11 bases between. CDR3 bases: TGTGCCAGCAGCTTAACTACAGGGAGTGAAGCTTTCTTT. Encoded protein: CASSLTTGSEAFF. The entire variable domain, with the rest obtained from reference TRBV11-2 and TRBJ1-1, is as follows: EAGVAQSPRYKIIEKRQSVAFWCNPISGHATLYWYQQILGQGPKLLIQFQNNGVVDDSQLPKDRFSAERLKGVDSTLKIQPAKLEDSAVYLCASSLTTGSEAFFGQGTRLTVV.